Below, 15 T cell receptor beta chains from the same sample are listed, as sequenced in a study of blood T cell repertoires in COVID-19 (dated by TCRdb to about 2020). The protocol used for the library was the immunoSEQ multiplex PCR assay. This immuneACCESS table, as held by TCRdb, lists in-frame sequences with V and J called but not all clones. Of the missing ones, under half trace to an unresolved V gene in checked studies; the others have no known cause. The sample includes about 62,000 clones, with roughly 88% observed a single time. The top ten clones comprise 1.3% of the sample. Sequencing used peripheral blood. The receptors shown here come from an elderly woman with acute or convalescent COVID-19.

This chain joins TRBV19 and TRBJ2-2, with TRBD2 matching over 13 bases. CDR3 length: 17 residues. Germline V gene sequence: CDR1 LNHDA, CDR2 SQIVND (reference sequence). Trimming removed 7 bases from V and 7 bases from J; junction bases left unmatched: 12. Here the CDR3 reads CASTPSGLAGDSGELFF. The CDR3 DNA reads TGTGCCAGTACTCCCAGCGGACTAGCGGGAGACAGCGGGGAGCTGTTTTTT. The complete variable domain, with remaining parts taken from reference TRBV19 and TRBJ2-2, reads DGGITQSPKYLFRKEGQNVTLSCEQNLNHDAMYWYRQDPGQGLRLIYYSQIVNDFQKGDIAEGYSVSREKKESFPLTVTSAQKNPTAFYLCASTPSGLAGDSGELFFGEGSRLTVL.

This clone was counted a single time. V usage is TRBV19 and J usage is TRBJ1-5; 7 bases align to TRBD1. Germline assignment: CDR1 LNHDA and CDR2 SQIVND (reference sequence). This CDR3 region has 14 residues. Trimming took 7 bases from V and 3 from J; bases not matched to a gene: 6. The CDR3 here is CASTRDSFNQPQHF. The CDR3 DNA sequence: TGTGCCAGTACCCGGGACAGCTTCAATCAGCCCCAGCATTTT.

This clone was seen once. The V call is TRBV28, the J call TRBJ2-2; tentatively, D is TRBD2 (5 bases). The V end lost 2 bases, the J end lost 5 bases, and 6 bases lay between the germline ends. The CDR3 length is 13 residues. Germline V gene sequence: CDR1 MDHEN, CDR2 SYDVKM. This CDR3 reads CASSLPGTGELFF. The DNA for the CDR3 is TGTGCCAGCAGTTTACCGGGGACCGGGGAGCTGTTTTTT.

This clone occurred once. V is TRBV6-2 or TRBV6-3 and J is TRBJ1-6; tentatively, D is TRBD1 (6 bases). This CDR3 region has 16 residues. V lost 5 bases and J 5 bases, leaving 16 bases between the germline ends. Germline V gives CDR1 MNHEY, CDR2 SVGEGT. CDR3 nucleotide sequence: TGTGCCAGCAGTCCCCGTTCCGGACAGAATAATTCACCCCTCCACTTT. It yields the protein CASSPRSGQNNSPLHF.

The chain uses TRBV6-5 and TRBJ1-3; TRBD1 agrees at 7 bases. Trimming took 10 bases from V and 4 from J; bases not matched to a gene: 7. Germline loops: CDR1 MNHEY, CDR2 SVGAGI. CDR3 length: 13 amino acids. CDR3 sequence reads: CATSLGQGNTIYF. The CDR3 region has the DNA TGTGCCACCTCTTTGGGACAGGGAAACACCATATATTTT.

V gene TRBV19 combines with J gene TRBJ2-2; D is unclear. The CDR3 covers 13 residues. Germline V gene data show CDR1 as LNHDA and CDR2 as SQIVND (reference sequence). V lost 5 bases and J lost 5, with 9 bases in between. CDR3 bases: TGTGCCAGTAGTTCAAGCACGACCGGGGAGCTGTTTTTT. This encodes CASSSSTTGELFF.

The chain recombines TRBV10-3 with TRBJ2-2; D not certain. The germline gives CDR1 ENHRY, CDR2 SYGVKD. Trimming shortened V by 3 bases and J by 6 bases, and 8 bases separated the two germline ends. The CDR3 totals 13 residues. CDR3 in amino acids: CAISDLPAGELFF. CDR3 nucleotide sequence: TGTGCCATCAGTGACCTTCCAGCCGGGGAGCTGTTTTTT.

The chain recombines TRBV19 with TRBJ2-3; 7 bases line up with TRBD1. CDR3 length: 15 residues. In germline, CDR1 is LNHDA, CDR2 SQIVND (reference sequence). The ends lost 6 bases at V and 4 bases at J; junction bases unmatched: 10. The CDR3 spells CASSLATGSADTQYF. The CDR3 DNA follows: TGTGCCAGTAGCCTCGCGACAGGGTCCGCAGATACGCAGTATTTT.

This chain connects TRBV28 to TRBJ2-7, with D tentatively TRBD1 (6 bases). V lost 8 bases, J lost 0 bases, and 14 bases lay in between. Germline-derived CDR1 and CDR2 are MDHEN and SYDVKM. The CDR3 covers 14 residues. The chain's CDR3 is CASDPQGSSYEQYF. In DNA form, the CDR3 reads TGTGCCAGCGACCCCCAGGGGAGCTCCTACGAGCAGTACTTC.

V and J are TRBV2 and TRBJ1-4; D gene uncertain. This CDR3 spans 15 amino acids. The V gene lost 2 bases and the J gene lost 1 base, with 8 bases spanning the gap. Germline values: CDR1 SNHLY, CDR2 FYNNEI. The chain's CDR3 is CASSENGLTNEKLFF. The CDR3 coding sequence is TGTGCCAGCAGTGAAAACGGGTTAACTAATGAAAAACTGTTTTTT.

V gene TRBV7-2 combines with J gene TRBJ2-5, with D perhaps TRBD1 (5 bases). Germline assignment: CDR1 SGHTA and CDR2 FQGNSA. The CDR3 length is 14 residues. Trimming removed 1 base at V and 2 bases at J, with 8 bases between. Written as DNA, the CDR3 is TGTGCCAGCAGCTTAGACCAGGGTCAAGAGACCCAGTACTTC. Translation: CASSLDQGQETQYF.

This clone occurred once. The rearrangement uses TRBV5-1 and TRBJ2-1; D may be TRBD2 (6 bases). From germline, CDR1 is SGHRS and CDR2 YFSETQ. The CDR3 spans 15 residues. Trimming removed 4 bases at V and 5 bases at J, with 16 bases between. The DNA of the CDR3 is TGCGCCAGCAGCCACGGATGGGGGGACGACAATGAGCAGTTCTTC. It specifies CASSHGWGDDNEQFF.

The CDR3: CASSTETDRVTYNEQFF. DNA for the CDR3: TGTGCCAGTAGTACAGAAACAGACAGGGTGACCTACAATGAGCAGTTCTTC. The gene calls are TRBV19 and TRBJ2-1; 7 bases agree with TRBD1. V trimming: 4 bases; J trimming: 2 bases; junction bases outside the gene matches: 11. Germline V gene lookup returns CDR1 LNHDA and CDR2 SQIVND (reference sequence). The CDR3 covers 17 residues.

V and J are TRBV7-9 and TRBJ2-7; maybe TRBD1 (6 bases). The CDR3 loop spans 14 amino acids. Trimming took off 3 bases at V and 4 bases at J, with 13 bases between the two ends. Germline V gene sequence: CDR1 SEHNR, CDR2 FQNEAQ (reference sequence). CDR3 DNA: TGTGCCAGCAGCTTCCGGACAGCGACTTACGAGCAGTACTTC. Translated: CASSFRTATYEQYF.

This sequence joins TRBV28 and TRBJ1-1; D call uncertain. Per germline, CDR1 MDHEN and CDR2 SYDVKM. V was clipped by 6 bases and J by 3 bases, with 5 bases between them. This CDR3 is built from 11 residues. The CDR3 coding sequence is TGTGCCAGCAGGTTCGACACTGAAGCTTTCTTT. Amino acids: CASRFDTEAFF.